Below, one TCR beta chain is given with its context. The antigen is undetermined. CDR1 and CDR2 (germline): MNHEY, SMNVEV (reference sequence). The V and J ends lost 0 bases and 4 bases respectively, with 10 bases between them. The CDR3 runs to 15 residues. These data originate in a study of cytomegalovirus exposure and HLA in healthy donors. Study-level information: The roughly 700 first-cohort repertoires shared a platform with the approximately 120 validation repertoires, as reported in a later analysis.

Generated by immunoSEQ multiplex PCR, the TCRdb table keeps only in-frame clones and is missing some. Of roughly 190,000 clones in the sample, 86% were seen once. Notes on the study in general: It was confirmed in vitro that three of the CMV-associated chains were specific for CMV antigens. Reports showed the classifier diagnosing cytomegalovirus status with high specificity and sensitivity.

The clonotype was recovered from a woman between 18 and 29 years old in good health and CMV-seronegative. The chain joins TRBV27 to TRBJ1-3; perhaps TRBD1 as D (6 bases). The sequencing input was PBMCs. The DNA for the CDR3 is TGTGCCAGCAGTTTATCCCTGGACAGAGGAAACACCATATATTTT. Translation gives CASSLSLDRGNTIYF.